A selection of T cell receptor beta chains follows, all from one sample in a study of blood T cell repertoires in COVID-19. Data came from immunoSEQ multiplex PCR; TCRdb stores just in-frame clones and leaves some out. The data hold a few hundred thousand clones, with about 90% observed a single time. What was sequenced was peripheral blood. The source is a woman in her forties or fifties who had recovered from COVID-19. CDR3s include the opening cysteine and the closing phenylalanine or tryptophan. Fields, in order: V gene, D gene, J gene, clone size, CDR3 protein, CDR3 DNA. A D gene is named only where the DNA matches it firmly. Rows may omit the clone size; those that give it use once, few, many or a size class.

v_gene: TRBV9
d_gene: TRBD1
j_gene: TRBJ1-2
abundance: .
CDR3aa: CASSLEDRGKAGYTF
CDR3nt: TGTGCCAGCAGCCTAGAGGACAGGGGTAAGGCTGGCTACACCTTC

v_gene: TRBV27
d_gene: TRBD1
j_gene: TRBJ1-2
abundance: .
CDR3aa: CASRPSGQGFGYTF
CDR3nt: TGTGCCAGCCGACCCTCGGGACAGGGTTTCGGCTACACCTTC

v_gene: TRBV9
d_gene: .
j_gene: TRBJ2-7
abundance: .
CDR3aa: CASSEGGTYEQYF
CDR3nt: TGTGCCAGCAGTGAGGGCGGCACCTACGAGCAGTACTTC

v_gene: TRBV28
d_gene: TRBD1
j_gene: TRBJ1-5
abundance: .
CDR3aa: CASSSHRGLLTSPQHF
CDR3nt: TGTGCCAGCAGTTCCCACAGGGGGCTCCTTACGTCGCCCCAGCATTTT

v_gene: TRBV5-4
d_gene: TRBD2
j_gene: TRBJ2-7
abundance: .
CDR3aa: CASSLPSGGAQGHEQYF
CDR3nt: TGTGCCAGCAGCTTGCCCAGCGGGGGAGCACAAGGTCACGAGCAGTACTTC

v_gene: TRBV27
d_gene: TRBD1
j_gene: TRBJ1-1
abundance: .
CDR3aa: CASRKQGASTEAFF
CDR3nt: TGTGCCAGTCGAAAACAGGGGGCGAGCACTGAAGCTTTCTTT

v_gene: TRBV7-2
d_gene: .
j_gene: TRBJ2-7
abundance: .
CDR3aa: CASSPRAAYEQYF
CDR3nt: TGTGCCAGCAGCCCAAGAGCGGCCTACGAGCAGTACTTC

v_gene: TRBV28
d_gene: .
j_gene: TRBJ2-7
abundance: .
CDR3aa: CASSSGLRSYEQYF
CDR3nt: TGTGCCAGCAGTTCGGGACTGCGATCCTACGAGCAGTACTTC

v_gene: TRBV13
d_gene: .
j_gene: TRBJ1-1
abundance: .
CDR3aa: CASSVGQNTEAFF
CDR3nt: TGTGCCAGCAGCGTCGGACAGAACACTGAAGCTTTCTTT

v_gene: TRBV24-1
d_gene: TRBD1
j_gene: TRBJ1-1
abundance: .
CDR3aa: CATSDSSTGLMLGAFF
CDR3nt: TGTGCCACCAGTGATTCATCGACAGGGCTTATGTTAGGAGCTTTCTTT

v_gene: TRBV7-3
d_gene: .
j_gene: TRBJ1-1
abundance: .
CDR3aa: CASSNGGTEAFF
CDR3nt: TGTGCCAGCAGCAATGGAGGGACTGAAGCTTTCTTT

v_gene: TRBV6-5
d_gene: TRBD1
j_gene: TRBJ1-2
abundance: .
CDR3aa: CASSPRGQLLYGYTF
CDR3nt: TGTGCCAGCAGTCCCCGGGGACAGTTGCTCTATGGCTACACCTTC

v_gene: TRBV25-1
d_gene: .
j_gene: TRBJ2-7
abundance: .
CDR3aa: CASSESGYTSSYEQYF
CDR3nt: TGTGCCAGCAGTGAATCGGGGTATACGAGCTCCTACGAGCAGTACTTC

v_gene: TRBV28
d_gene: .
j_gene: TRBJ1-5
abundance: .
CDR3aa: CALTSGQGSNQPQHF
CDR3nt: TGTGCCTTAACCTCGGGGCAGGGGAGCAATCAGCCCCAGCATTTT

v_gene: TRBV6-1
d_gene: .
j_gene: TRBJ1-5
abundance: .
CDR3aa: CASSDGGANQPQHF
CDR3nt: TGTGCCAGCAGTGATGGGGGGGCCAATCAGCCCCAGCATTTT

v_gene: TRBV19
d_gene: TRBD1
j_gene: TRBJ2-5
abundance: .
CDR3aa: CASSRDRGRGGETQYF
CDR3nt: TGTGCCAGTAGTAGGGACAGGGGGCGAGGGGGAGAGACCCAGTACTTC

v_gene: TRBV30
d_gene: TRBD2
j_gene: TRBJ2-7
abundance: .
CDR3aa: CAWRGGRPYEQYF
CDR3nt: TGTGCCTGGAGGGGCGGGAGACCCTACGAGCAGTACTTC

v_gene: TRBV7-2
d_gene: .
j_gene: TRBJ2-7
abundance: .
CDR3aa: CASSLYDLSYEQYF
CDR3nt: TGTGCCAGCAGCTTATACGACTTATCCTACGAGCAGTACTTC

v_gene: TRBV5-1
d_gene: TRBD2
j_gene: TRBJ2-7
abundance: .
CDR3aa: CASSSTTGLVSYEQYF
CDR3nt: TGCGCCAGCAGCTCCACTACTGGACTAGTCAGCTACGAGCAGTACTTC

v_gene: TRBV18
d_gene: .
j_gene: TRBJ1-2
abundance: .
CDR3aa: CASSPDSNYGYTF
CDR3nt: TGTGCCAGCTCACCGGACAGTAACTATGGCTACACCTTC

v_gene: TRBV7-2
d_gene: .
j_gene: TRBJ2-1
abundance: .
CDR3aa: CASSLGVAGTDNEQFF
CDR3nt: TGTGCCAGCAGCTTAGGGGTGGCGGGAACTGACAATGAGCAGTTCTTC

v_gene: TRBV6-5
d_gene: TRBD1
j_gene: TRBJ1-2
abundance: .
CDR3aa: CASSGTGQVYGYTF
CDR3nt: TGTGCCAGCAGCGGGACAGGGCAAGTCTATGGCTACACCTTC

v_gene: TRBV28
d_gene: .
j_gene: TRBJ2-7
abundance: few
CDR3aa: CASRDTSSYEQYF
CDR3nt: TGTGCCAGCAGGGACACCTCCTCCTACGAGCAGTACTTC

v_gene: TRBV2
d_gene: TRBD2
j_gene: TRBJ2-5
abundance: .
CDR3aa: CASSVLAGGSETQYF
CDR3nt: TGTGCCAGCAGTGTTCTGGCGGGGGGGTCGGAGACCCAGTACTTC

v_gene: TRBV5-5
d_gene: .
j_gene: TRBJ1-2
abundance: .
CDR3aa: CASSLDRVWVGYTF
CDR3nt: TGTGCCAGCAGCTTGGACAGGGTTTGGGTAGGCTACACCTTC

v_gene: TRBV19
d_gene: .
j_gene: TRBJ1-6
abundance: .
CDR3aa: CASSIDLEPQRTPLHF
CDR3nt: TGTGCCAGTAGTATAGATCTAGAGCCCCAGCGGACACCCCTCCACTTT

v_gene: TRBV6-2/TRBV6-3
d_gene: .
j_gene: TRBJ1-2
abundance: .
CDR3aa: CASSPGAVIRGYGYTF
CDR3nt: TGTGCCAGCAGCCCGGGGGCGGTTATAAGAGGCTATGGCTACACCTTC

v_gene: TRBV6-2/TRBV6-3
d_gene: .
j_gene: TRBJ1-2
abundance: .
CDR3aa: CASSYSREPHF
CDR3nt: TGTGCCAGCAGTTACTCCCGGGAGCCTCACTTC

v_gene: TRBV2
d_gene: TRBD1
j_gene: TRBJ1-2
abundance: .
CDR3aa: CASSPGQGGDYGYTF
CDR3nt: TGTGCCAGCAGTCCCGGACAGGGGGGAGACTATGGCTACACCTTC

v_gene: TRBV12-3/TRBV12-4
d_gene: .
j_gene: TRBJ2-3
abundance: .
CDR3aa: CASIRGGTDTQYF
CDR3nt: TGTGCCAGCATCAGGGGGGGCACAGATACGCAGTATTTT

v_gene: TRBV4-3
d_gene: TRBD1
j_gene: TRBJ1-2
abundance: .
CDR3aa: CASSQGTGINGYTF
CDR3nt: TGCGCCAGCAGCCAAGGGACAGGGATTAATGGCTACACCTTC

v_gene: TRBV29-1
d_gene: .
j_gene: TRBJ2-1
abundance: .
CDR3aa: CSASQYHLLKKGEQFF
CDR3nt: TGCAGCGCTTCACAGTACCACCTCCTAAAAAAAGGCGAGCAGTTCTTC

v_gene: TRBV7-2
d_gene: TRBD1
j_gene: TRBJ1-3
abundance: .
CDR3aa: CASSSVSRTGVNTIYF
CDR3nt: TGTGCCAGCAGCTCCGTATCCCGGACAGGGGTGAACACCATATATTTT

v_gene: TRBV28
d_gene: .
j_gene: TRBJ2-6
abundance: .
CDR3aa: CASSLSYSRSGANVLTF
CDR3nt: TGTGCCAGCAGTTTATCTTACAGCCGCTCTGGGGCCAACGTCCTGACTTTC

v_gene: TRBV10-2
d_gene: .
j_gene: TRBJ1-2
abundance: once
CDR3aa: CASSEPGMTNYGYTF
CDR3nt: TGCGCCAGCAGTGAACCAGGGATGACTAACTATGGCTACACCTTC

v_gene: TRBV9
d_gene: .
j_gene: TRBJ2-1
abundance: .
CDR3aa: CASSVGLAARDNEQFF
CDR3nt: TGTGCCAGCAGCGTAGGATTAGCGGCACGGGACAATGAGCAGTTCTTC

v_gene: TRBV18
d_gene: .
j_gene: TRBJ1-3
abundance: .
CDR3aa: CASSPELNRVQGNTIYF
CDR3nt: TGTGCCAGCTCACCAGAGTTAAACAGGGTACAAGGAAACACCATATATTTT

v_gene: TRBV19
d_gene: .
j_gene: TRBJ2-2
abundance: .
CDR3aa: CATGQRQSGELFF
CDR3nt: TGTGCCACAGGACAGCGTCAATCCGGGGAGCTGTTTTTT